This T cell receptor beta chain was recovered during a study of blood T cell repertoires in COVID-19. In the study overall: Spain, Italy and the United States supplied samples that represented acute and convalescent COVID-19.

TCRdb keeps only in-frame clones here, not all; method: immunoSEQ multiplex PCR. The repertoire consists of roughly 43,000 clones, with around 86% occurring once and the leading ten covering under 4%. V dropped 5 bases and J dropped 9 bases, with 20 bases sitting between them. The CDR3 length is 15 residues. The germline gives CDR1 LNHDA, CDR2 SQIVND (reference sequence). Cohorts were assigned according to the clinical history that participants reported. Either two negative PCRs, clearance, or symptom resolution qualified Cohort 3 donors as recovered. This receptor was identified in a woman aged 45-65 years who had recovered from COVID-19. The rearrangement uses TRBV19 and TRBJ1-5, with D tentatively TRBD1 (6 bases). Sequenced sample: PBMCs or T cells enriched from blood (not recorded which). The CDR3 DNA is TGTGCCAGTAGTTCCCGGACAGATGGGTCTGCGCCCCAGCATTTT. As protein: CASSSRTDGSAPQHF.